The 19 T cell receptor beta chains in this list originate from one sample, sequenced in a study of cytomegalovirus exposure and HLA in healthy donors. 13 Jbeta primers and 60 Vbeta primers were used for the PCR. The data were produced by immunoSEQ multiplex PCR, yet TCRdb's version contains in-frame clones alone and is incomplete. The table includes some 150,000 clones, about 74% detected once. What was sequenced was PBMCs. The receptors here all came from a man aged 18 to 29 in good health and CMV-seropositive.

The V gene is TRBV4-1, the J gene TRBJ1-5; D might be TRBD1 (6 bases). Trimming removed 1 base from V and 7 bases from J, with 14 bases in between. The CDR3 length is 15 residues. Germline loops: CDR1 MGHRA, CDR2 YSYEKL. The CDR3: CASSQVGGARQPQHF. DNA for the CDR3: TGCGCCAGCAGCCAAGTGGGGGGGGCGAGGCAGCCCCAGCATTTT.

The CDR3 coding sequence is TGTGCCAGCAGACTAGGGGGTCCGCGGGAGCTGTTTTTT. Its translation: CASRLGGPRELFF. The rearrangement uses TRBV7-9 and TRBJ2-2; D is perhaps TRBD1 (6 bases). The CDR3 runs to 13 residues. Trimming removed 6 bases at V and 9 bases at J, with 14 bases between. Per the germline V gene, CDR1 is SEHNR and CDR2 is FQNEAQ (reference sequence).

The rearrangement joins TRBV11-2 to TRBJ2-3, with D tentatively TRBD2 (5 bases). The germline V gene encodes CDR1 SGHAT and CDR2 FQNNGV. Trimming stripped 1 base from V and 1 base from J, with 18 bases between. This CDR3 has 18 residues. This CDR3 reads CASSLVLVGVLGTDTQYF. CDR3 nucleotide sequence: TGTGCCAGCAGCTTAGTACTAGTTGGTGTGTTGGGCACAGATACGCAGTATTTT.

The gene calls are TRBV28 and TRBJ1-1; perhaps TRBD1 as D (5 bases). With 2 bases removed from V and 6 bases from J, the gap between germline ends came to 13 bases. This CDR3 comprises 14 residues. CDR1 and CDR2 (germline): MDHEN, SYDVKM. CDR3 DNA sequence: TGTGCCAGCAGTTTACTGGGGGGATCACCTGAAGCTTTCTTT. It codes for CASSLLGGSPEAFF.

The gene calls are TRBV28 and TRBJ2-5, with TRBD1 identical over 10 bases. The J call may be wrong; the DNA end is better matched by TRBJ2-7. The CDR3 extends over 13 amino acids. Germline V CDR1 and CDR2: MDHEN, SYDVKM. The CDR3: CASRGQGSYEQYF. CDR3 sequence (DNA): TGTGCCAGCAGGGGACAGGGGTCCTACGAGCAGTACTTC.

This chain joins TRBV4-2 and TRBJ2-1; D is perhaps TRBD2 (6 bases). Germline CDR1 reads LGHNA; CDR2 reads YNFKEQ. V gave up 3 bases and J gave up 15 bases, with 18 bases separating them. The CDR3 contains 13 residues. CDR3 sequence reads: CASSQPGSHRGFF. The DNA of the CDR3 is TGTGCCAGCAGCCAGCCCGGGAGTCACCGGGGGTTCTTC.

The V and J genes are TRBV2 and TRBJ1-5; 8 bases agree with TRBD1. Losses at the gene ends were 6 bases for V and 7 bases for J; bases not matched to a gene: 11. Germline V CDR1 and CDR2: SNHLY, FYNNEI. CDR3 length: 15 residues. This chain's CDR3 is CASRDRVKVGQPQHF. For the CDR3, the DNA is TGTGCCAGCAGGGACAGGGTAAAGGTTGGACAGCCCCAGCATTTT.

This clone showed up just once. The V gene is TRBV10-3, the J gene TRBJ1-1, with 11 bases matching TRBD1. Unmatched junction bases numbered 6, after V lost 6 bases and J lost 3 bases. Germline values: CDR1 ENHRY, CDR2 SYGVKD. The CDR3 is 15 amino acids. The CDR3 DNA is TGTGCCATCAGGACTCCGGGACAGGGGGACACTGAAGCTTTCTTT. Translated, it gives CAIRTPGQGDTEAFF.

V is TRBV27 and J is TRBJ1-5; D call uncertain. This CDR3 is built from 14 residues. Germline V gives CDR1 MNHEY, CDR2 SMNVEV (reference sequence). Trimming pared 4 bases from V and 4 bases from J, leaving 11 bases between. CDR3: CASSSPPGNQPQHF. DNA of the CDR3: TGTGCCAGCAGTTCCCCGCCAGGAAATCAGCCCCAGCATTTT.

V is TRBV5-6 and J is TRBJ1-1; 8 positions match TRBD1. The J segment lost 0 bases and the V segment lost 0 bases, leaving 4 bases of the junction unmatched. CDR3 length equals 16 residues. Germline CDR1 SGHDT, CDR2 YYEEEE. The CDR3 region has the DNA TGTGCCAGCAGCTTGGTAGGGACAGGCTTGAACACTGAAGCTTTCTTT. This encodes CASSLVGTGLNTEAFF.

On this clone itself: Other DNA sequences within the sample encode an identical CDR3. The chain couples TRBV19 to TRBJ2-7; perhaps TRBD1 as D (5 bases). CDR3 length: 13 residues. CDR1 is LNHDA, CDR2 SQIVND, per germline (reference sequence). Trimming pared 1 base from V and 2 bases from J, leaving 6 bases between. CDR3 in amino acids: CASSIGQPYEQYF. For the CDR3, the DNA is TGTGCCAGTAGTATAGGACAGCCCTACGAGCAGTACTTC.

The chain carries TRBV5-1 and TRBJ1-4; D may be TRBD1 (5 bases). In germline, CDR1 is SGHRS, CDR2 YFSETQ. This CDR3 has 12 residues. V lost 5 bases, J lost 5 bases, and 7 bases lay in between. The CDR3 region has the DNA TGCGCCAGCAGGGACAACAATGAAAAACTGTTTTTT. Encoded protein: CASRDNNEKLFF.

This clone was seen a few times. The chain joins TRBV4-2 to TRBJ2-1; TRBD2 agrees at 7 bases. V gave up 1 base and J gave up 5 bases; unmatched junction bases: 8. CDR3 length: 16 residues. CDR1 is LGHNA, CDR2 YNFKEQ, per germline. CDR3 in amino acids: CASSQVTSGANNEQFF. The DNA of the CDR3 is TGTGCCAGCAGCCAAGTTACCAGCGGGGCTAACAATGAGCAGTTCTTC.

The sample holds many counts of this clone. The rearrangement joins TRBV7-2 to TRBJ2-1, with TRBD2 matching over 9 bases. The V gene end was trimmed by 5 bases and the J gene end by 8 bases; junction bases not matched to a gene: 10. Germline CDR1 is SGHTA and CDR2 is FQGNSA. The CDR3 is 15 residues long. The DNA of the CDR3 is TGTGCCAGCAGCCCGACTAGCGGCAGGCTGGATGAGCAGTTCTTC. Its protein is CASSPTSGRLDEQFF.

The rearrangement links TRBV27 to TRBJ1-1, with a possible D match to TRBD1 (6 bases). CDR1 is MNHEY, CDR2 SMNVEV, per germline (reference sequence). The CDR3 loop spans 16 amino acids. V shed 1 base and J shed 0 bases, with 12 bases lying between them. CDR3 region: CASSLYTGNMNTEAFF. The CDR3 coding sequence is TGTGCCAGCAGTTTATATACAGGGAACATGAACACTGAAGCTTTCTTT.

The V and J genes are TRBV7-2 and TRBJ2-2; 10 positions agree with TRBD1. This CDR3 is built from 16 residues. V was clipped by 6 bases and J by 5 bases; unmatched bases: 9. CDR1 SGHTA and CDR2 FQGNSA come from the germline V gene. The CDR3 bases are TGTGCCAGCAGTCTAGGGGACAGGGGTAATACCGGGGAGCTGTTTTTT. Amino acid sequence: CASSLGDRGNTGELFF.

This clone was observed a single time. The chain uses TRBV4-2 and TRBJ2-1, with 14 bases identical to TRBD2. Germline lookup yields CDR1 LGHNA and CDR2 YNFKEQ. The junction had 8 bases not matched to a gene; V was cut back by 1 base and J by 12 bases. This CDR3 contains 16 residues. CDR3 in DNA: TGTGCCAGCAGCCAAGGTAGGACTAGCGGGGGGAGGAGGCAGTTCTTC. Protein: CASSQGRTSGGRRQFF.

The chain couples TRBV5-4 to TRBJ2-1; 8 bases are shared with TRBD1. Germline V gene data show CDR1 as SGHNT and CDR2 as YYREEE (reference sequence). The ends lost 4 bases at V and 7 bases at J; junction bases unmatched: 10. This CDR3 has 15 amino acids. The CDR3 sequence is CASSHTGTGWNEQFF. The CDR3 nucleotides are TGTGCCAGCAGCCACACCGGGACAGGTTGGAATGAGCAGTTCTTC.

The V and J genes are TRBV7-2 and TRBJ1-2, with 10 bases that match TRBD1. CDR1 and CDR2 (germline): SGHTA, FQGNSA. J gave up 1 base and V 6 bases, and 5 bases lay outside the gene matches. This CDR3 has 15 amino acids. The CDR3 region has the DNA TGTGCCAGCAGGCGACAGGGGGCTAGTAACTATGGCTACACCTTC. Translated: CASRRQGASNYGYTF.